What follows are 21 T cell receptor beta chains derived from one specimen sequenced in a study of neurological immune-mediated disorders. TCRdb re-derived calls from the 5' RACE reads in MiXCR, one entry per CDR3 protein. There are under 90,000 distinct CDR3 sequences in the sample; about 9% occur only once, and 1.5% to 2% lies in the top ten. Sequenced material: PBMCs. These receptors were obtained from a man in his fifties in good health.

Ten or more counts support this clonotype. J is TRBJ1-1 and V is TRBV5-1, with a possible D match to TRBD1 (6 bases). The germline CDR1 and CDR2 sequences are SGHRS and YFSETQ. The germline V and J ends were trimmed by 3 bases and 1 base, with 10 bases remaining between them. The CDR3 covers 14 residues. CDR3 sequence: CASSSTGPNTEAFF. The CDR3 DNA sequence: TGCGCCAGCAGCTCAACAGGGCCGAACACTGAAGCTTTCTTT.

This clonotype was detected many times. The rearrangement joins TRBV9 to TRBJ2-7; D is uncertain. Trimming cost V 4 bases and J 4 bases, with 15 bases left between them. This CDR3 has 14 amino acids. Germline V lookup: CDR1 SGDLS, CDR2 YYNGEE. CDR3 DNA: TGTGCCAGCAGCCCTCGGCAAGACACATACGAGCAGTACTTC. Translation gives CASSPRQDTYEQYF.

This clonotype was picked up many times. V is TRBV11-3 and J is TRBJ2-2, with TRBD2 as a possible D gene (5 bases). Trimming stripped 2 bases from V and 9 bases from J, with 13 bases between. The CDR3 has 14 residues. CDR1 and CDR2 from the germline V gene are SGHNT and YENEEA. The CDR3 DNA reads as TGTGCCAGCAGCTTAACCAGTCCGACTAGGGAGCTGTTTTTT. Amino acids: CASSLTSPTRELFF. Supplemented by reference TRBV11-3 and TRBJ2-2, the full variable domain reads EAGVVQSPRYKIIEKKQPVAFWCNPISGHNTLYWYLQNLGQGPELLIRYENEEAVDDSQLPKDRFSAERLKGVDSTLKIQPAELGDSAVYLCASSLTSPTRELFFGEGSRLTVL.

V and J are TRBV5-1 and TRBJ2-3, with 8 bases aligning to TRBD1. The J segment lost 4 bases and the V segment lost 4 bases, leaving 5 bases of the junction unmatched. Looked up from germline, CDR1 is SGHRS and CDR2 is YFSETQ. The CDR3 sequence is 14 residues long. Here the CDR3 reads CASSQGQGPDTQYF. The CDR3 DNA reads TGCGCCAGCAGCCAAGGACAGGGTCCAGATACGCAGTATTTT.

The table lists this clonotype with many counts. This sequence joins TRBV7-9 and TRBJ2-5; 8 bases match TRBD1. The CDR3 sequence is 15 residues long. CDR1 is SEHNR and CDR2 is FQNEAQ in the germline V gene (reference sequence). Trimming took 1 base from V and 5 from J; bases not matched to a gene: 6. The CDR3 here is CASSLGQGSWETQYF. CDR3 DNA: TGTGCCAGCAGCTTAGGACAGGGGTCATGGGAGACCCAGTACTTC.

This clonotype has ten or more counts. This chain joins TRBV5-5 and TRBJ2-2; TRBD1 matches 8 bases. CDR3 length: 15 residues. V lost 4 bases and J lost 5; bases outside the gene matches: 7. Per the germline V gene, CDR1 is SGHKS and CDR2 is YYEKEE (reference sequence). CDR3 in amino acids: CASSPQGAHTGELFF. The CDR3 DNA is TGTGCCAGCAGCCCCCAGGGGGCGCATACCGGGGAGCTGTTTTTT.

The sample holds many counts of this clonotype. The rearrangement uses TRBV5-4 and TRBJ2-2; D gene unclear. Germline V lookup: CDR1 SGHNT, CDR2 YYREEE (reference sequence). CDR3 size: 17 residues. V lost 0 bases, J lost 1 base, and 13 bases lay in between. CDR3 in DNA: TGTGCCAGCAGCTTGGACACCCTCCGAGGGAACACCGGGGAGCTGTTTTTT. Its protein product is CASSLDTLRGNTGELFF.

At least ten counts were recorded for this clonotype. This sequence joins TRBV7-2 and TRBJ2-1; a possible D gene is TRBD1 (7 bases). The CDR3 consists of 15 residues. With 3 bases removed from V and 9 bases from J, the gap between germline ends came to 18 bases. Germline V gene data show CDR1 as SGHTA and CDR2 as FQGNSA. The CDR3 DNA reads as TGTGCCAGCAGCTTCCGGGACAGCAGGAGGGGTGAGCAGTTCTTC. It is translated as CASSFRDSRRGEQFF.

The sample holds many counts of this clonotype. J is TRBJ2-1 and V is TRBV4-3; perhaps TRBD1 as D (6 bases). Trimming pared 0 bases from V and 2 bases from J, leaving 14 bases between. The CDR3 extends over 17 amino acids. Germline CDR1 reads LGHNA; CDR2 reads YSLEER. This CDR3 reads CASSQDRTDPAYNEQFF. For the CDR3, the DNA is TGCGCCAGCAGCCAAGATCGGACAGATCCTGCCTACAATGAGCAGTTCTTC.

This clonotype was observed many times. J is TRBJ2-1 and V is TRBV5-1, with 10 bases that match TRBD2. J gave up 0 bases and V 0 bases, and 12 bases lay outside the gene matches. CDR1 and CDR2 from the germline V gene are SGHRS and YFSETQ. CDR3 size: 20 residues. The DNA of the CDR3 is TGCGCCAGCAGCTTGGATGGAACTAGCGGGGCTTCAAGCTCCTACAATGAGCAGTTCTTC. The encoded protein is CASSLDGTSGASSSYNEQFF.

There are many counts of this clonotype. The V and J genes are TRBV10-3 and TRBJ2-1, with 9 bases lining up with TRBD2. The CDR3 sequence is 16 residues long. Unmatched junction bases numbered 4, after V lost 0 bases and J lost 4 bases. CDR1 ENHRY and CDR2 SYGVKD come from the germline V gene. The CDR3 sequence is CAISESKTSGYNEQFF. CDR3 DNA: TGTGCCATCAGTGAGTCGAAGACTAGCGGTTACAATGAGCAGTTCTTC.

This clonotype was observed many times. The rearrangement links TRBV27 to TRBJ2-1, with TRBD1 as a possible D gene (6 bases). Germline V gene sequence: CDR1 MNHEY, CDR2 SMNVEV (reference sequence). The CDR3 covers 16 residues. V shed 6 bases and J shed 3 bases, with 18 bases lying between them. The CDR3: CASSYSSGTLYNEQFF. CDR3 coding DNA: TGTGCCAGCAGCTATTCTTCCGGGACACTCTACAATGAGCAGTTCTTC.

This clonotype came up many times. The chain has TRBV5-1 and TRBJ1-5; D gene ambiguous. Trimming took 4 bases from V and 5 from J, leaving 10 bases between them. CDR1 is SGHRS and CDR2 is YFSETQ in the germline V gene. The CDR3 contains 13 residues. The CDR3 loop is CASSAGPDQPQHF. The CDR3 coding sequence is TGCGCCAGCAGCGCGGGCCCGGATCAGCCCCAGCATTTT.

This clonotype was recorded at least ten times. The J gene is TRBJ1-2, the V gene TRBV5-1, with 12 positions matching TRBD1. The germline CDR1 and CDR2 sequences are SGHRS and YFSETQ. Trimming removed 3 bases from V and 6 bases from J; junction bases left unmatched: 6. There are 15 residues in the CDR3. The CDR3 DNA sequence: TGCGCCAGCAGCTCGGGGGACAGGGGGCCGGATGGCTACACCTTC. It encodes CASSSGDRGPDGYTF.

This clonotype has at least ten counts. This chain connects TRBV5-5 to TRBJ1-2; 9 nucleotides agree with TRBD1. The CDR3 runs to 15 residues. The germline V gene has CDR1 SGHKS and CDR2 YYEKEE (reference sequence). Trimming removed 4 bases from V and 7 bases from J; junction bases left unmatched: 11. The CDR3 region is CASSPEGTGTGGYTF. CDR3 DNA: TGTGCCAGCAGCCCCGAAGGGACAGGGACGGGTGGCTACACCTTC.

This clonotype was counted many times. The V and J genes are TRBV11-2 and TRBJ1-4; 7 bases align to TRBD1. Germline-derived CDR1 and CDR2 are SGHAT and FQNNGV. This CDR3 contains 13 residues. V lost 6 bases and J lost 10; bases outside the gene matches: 8. CDR3 region: CASRDRNAGKLFF. In DNA form, the CDR3 reads TGTGCCAGCAGGGACAGGAATGCGGGAAAACTGTTTTTT.

This clonotype was seen many times. The chain combines TRBV7-9 with TRBJ1-1, with 7 bases aligning to TRBD1. The germline CDR1 and CDR2 sequences are SEHNR and FQNEAQ (reference sequence). The CDR3 contains 14 residues. V shed 5 bases and J 2 bases; nucleotides not matched to a gene: 5. The CDR3 is CASSRTGDNTEAFF. CDR3 sequence (DNA): TGTGCCAGCAGCCGTACAGGGGATAACACTGAAGCTTTCTTT.

V and J are TRBV25-1 and TRBJ2-5; D tentatively fits TRBD1 or TRBD2 (5 bases each). Germline values: CDR1 MGHDK, CDR2 SYGVNS. This CDR3 contains 15 residues. The ends were cut back, 3 bases at V and 2 bases at J, with 13 bases in the middle. CDR3 amino acids: CASSEMRGGQETQYF. The CDR3 DNA follows: TGTGCCAGCAGTGAGATGAGGGGTGGACAAGAGACCCAGTACTTC.

This clonotype has a count of ten or more. This chain joins TRBV29-1 and TRBJ2-5, with TRBD1 as a possible D gene (6 bases). CDR1 is SQVTM, CDR2 ANQGSEA, per germline. V shed 2 bases and J shed 1 base, with 14 bases lying between them. This CDR3 region has 15 residues. CDR3 protein: CSVENDRRFQETQYF. Here the CDR3 DNA reads TGCAGCGTTGAAAACGACAGGCGTTTCCAAGAGACCCAGTACTTC.

This clonotype was counted many times. The gene calls are TRBV7-2 and TRBJ1-1, with D unresolved. V shed 4 bases and J shed 1 base, with 13 bases lying between them. Germline CDR1 is SGHTA and CDR2 is FQGNSA. The CDR3 sequence is 15 residues long. As DNA, the CDR3 is TGTGCCAGCAGCTCCCCCCCACAGACGAACACTGAAGCTTTCTTT. It yields the protein CASSSPPQTNTEAFF.

This clonotype was seen many times. This chain uses TRBV29-1 with TRBJ2-7; 8 bases match TRBD1. V was clipped by 8 bases and J by 5 bases; unmatched bases: 11. The CDR3 sequence is 13 residues long. Germline V gene sequence: CDR1 SQVTM, CDR2 ANQGSEA. DNA of the CDR3: TGCAGCATCCGACAGGGGCAGGCCAACGAGCAGTACTTC. This encodes CSIRQGQANEQYF.